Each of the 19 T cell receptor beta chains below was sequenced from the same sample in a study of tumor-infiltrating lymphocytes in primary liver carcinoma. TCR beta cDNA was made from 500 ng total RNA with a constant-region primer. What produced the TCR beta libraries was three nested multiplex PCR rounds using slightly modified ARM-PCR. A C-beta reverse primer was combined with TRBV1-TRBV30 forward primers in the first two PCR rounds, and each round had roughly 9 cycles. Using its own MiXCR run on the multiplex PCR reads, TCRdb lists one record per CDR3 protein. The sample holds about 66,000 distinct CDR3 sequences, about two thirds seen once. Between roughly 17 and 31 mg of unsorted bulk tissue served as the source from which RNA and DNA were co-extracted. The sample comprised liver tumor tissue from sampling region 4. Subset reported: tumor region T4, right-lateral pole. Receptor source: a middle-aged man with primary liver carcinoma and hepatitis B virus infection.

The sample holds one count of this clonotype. CDR3 protein: CASSPPIISSYNEQFF. CDR3 DNA: TGTGCCAGCAGTCCCCCTATCATAAGCTCCTACAATGAGCAGTTCTTC. The chain has TRBV6-2 or TRBV6-3 and TRBJ2-1; D remains ambiguous. The germline V gene has CDR1 MNHEY and CDR2 SVGEGT. CDR3 length: 16 amino acids. Trimming removed 5 bases at V and 0 bases at J, with 14 bases between.

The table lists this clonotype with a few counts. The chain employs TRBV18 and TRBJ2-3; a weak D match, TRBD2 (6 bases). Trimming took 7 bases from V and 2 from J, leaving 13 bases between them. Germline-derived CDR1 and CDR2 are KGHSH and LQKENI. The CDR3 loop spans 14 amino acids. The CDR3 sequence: CASFPAGFTDTQYF. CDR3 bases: TGTGCCAGCTTCCCAGCGGGCTTCACAGATACGCAGTATTTT.

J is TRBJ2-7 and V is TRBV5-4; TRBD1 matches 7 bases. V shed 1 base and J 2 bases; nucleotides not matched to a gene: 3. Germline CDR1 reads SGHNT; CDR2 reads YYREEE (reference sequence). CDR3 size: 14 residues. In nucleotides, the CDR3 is TGTGCCAGCAGCTTGTCCGGACAGGCCTACGAGCAGTACGTC. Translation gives CASSLSGQAYEQYV.

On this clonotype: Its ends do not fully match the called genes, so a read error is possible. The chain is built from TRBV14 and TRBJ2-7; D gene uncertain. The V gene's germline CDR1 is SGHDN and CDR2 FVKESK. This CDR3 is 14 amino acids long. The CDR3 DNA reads TGTGCCAGCAGCGTATCGACTTTCTCCTACGAGCATTACTTC. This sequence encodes CASSVSTFSYEHYF.

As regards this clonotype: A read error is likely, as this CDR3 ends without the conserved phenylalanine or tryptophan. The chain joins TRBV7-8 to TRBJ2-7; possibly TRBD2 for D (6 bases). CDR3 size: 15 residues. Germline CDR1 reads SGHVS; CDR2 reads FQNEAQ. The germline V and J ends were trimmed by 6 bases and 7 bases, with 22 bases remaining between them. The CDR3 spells CASSVIAGTRGEQYS. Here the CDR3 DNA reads TGTGCCAGCAGTGTAATCGCGGGGACCCGGGGGGAGCAGTACTCC.

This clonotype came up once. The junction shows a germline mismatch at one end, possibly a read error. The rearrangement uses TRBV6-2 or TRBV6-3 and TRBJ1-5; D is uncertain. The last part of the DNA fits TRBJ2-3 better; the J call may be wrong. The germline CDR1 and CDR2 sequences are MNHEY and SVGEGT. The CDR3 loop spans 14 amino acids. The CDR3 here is CASSYSAAVQLQYF. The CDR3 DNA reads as TGCGCCAGCAGTTACTCGGCAGCAGTGCAGCTCCAGTATTTT.

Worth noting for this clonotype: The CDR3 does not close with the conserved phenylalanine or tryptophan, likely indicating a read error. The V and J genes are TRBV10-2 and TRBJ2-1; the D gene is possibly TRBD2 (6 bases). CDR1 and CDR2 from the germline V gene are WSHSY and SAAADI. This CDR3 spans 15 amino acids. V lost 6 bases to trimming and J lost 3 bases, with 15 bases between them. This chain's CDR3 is CASRRAGLHYNEQFL. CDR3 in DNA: TGCGCCAGCAGACGCGCGGGGTTACACTACAATGAGCAGTTCCTC.

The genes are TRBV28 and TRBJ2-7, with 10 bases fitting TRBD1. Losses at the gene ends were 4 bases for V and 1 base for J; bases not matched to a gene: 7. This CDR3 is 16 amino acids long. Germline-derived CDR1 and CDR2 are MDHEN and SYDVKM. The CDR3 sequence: CASSSRQGASSYEQYF. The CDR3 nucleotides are TGTGCCAGCAGTTCGCGACAGGGGGCGAGTTCCTACGAGCAGTACTTC.

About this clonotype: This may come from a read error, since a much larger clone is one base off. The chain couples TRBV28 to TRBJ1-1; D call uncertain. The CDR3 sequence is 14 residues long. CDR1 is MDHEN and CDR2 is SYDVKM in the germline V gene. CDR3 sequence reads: CVSSLIAGNTEAFF. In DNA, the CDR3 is TGTGTCAGCAGTTTGATCGCAGGGAACACTGAAGCTTTCTTT. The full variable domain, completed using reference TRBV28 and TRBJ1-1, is DVKVTQSSRYLVKRTGEKVFLECVQDMDHENMFWYRQDPGLGLRLIYFSYDVKMKEKGDIPEGYSVSREKKERFSLILESASTNQTSMYLCVSSLIAGNTEAFFGQGTRLTVV.

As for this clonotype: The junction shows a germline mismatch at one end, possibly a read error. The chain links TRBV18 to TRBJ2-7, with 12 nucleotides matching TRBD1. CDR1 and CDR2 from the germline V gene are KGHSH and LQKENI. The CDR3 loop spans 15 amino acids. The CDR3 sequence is CASSPPGTGGSELYF. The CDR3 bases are TGTGCCAGCTCACCACCGGGGACAGGGGGCAGCGAGCTGTACTTC.

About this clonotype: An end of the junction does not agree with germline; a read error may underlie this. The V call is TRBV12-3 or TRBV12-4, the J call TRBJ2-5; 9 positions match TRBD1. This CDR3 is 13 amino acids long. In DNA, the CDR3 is TGTGTCAGCAGCCGAAGCGGGACAGGGACTCAGTACTTC. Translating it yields CVSSRSGTGTQYF.

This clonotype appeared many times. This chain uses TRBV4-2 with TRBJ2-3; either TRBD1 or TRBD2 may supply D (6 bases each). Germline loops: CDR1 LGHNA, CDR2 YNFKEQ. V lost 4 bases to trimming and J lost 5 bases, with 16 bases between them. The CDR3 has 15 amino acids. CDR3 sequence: CASSLEGGGGDTQYF. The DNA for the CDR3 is TGTGCCAGCAGCCTTGAGGGGGGAGGAGGAGATACGCAGTATTTT.

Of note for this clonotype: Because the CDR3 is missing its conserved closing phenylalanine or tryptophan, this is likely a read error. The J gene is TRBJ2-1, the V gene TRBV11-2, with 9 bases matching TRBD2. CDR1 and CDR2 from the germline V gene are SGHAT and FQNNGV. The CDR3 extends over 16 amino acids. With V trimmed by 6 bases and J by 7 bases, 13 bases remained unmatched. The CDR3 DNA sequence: TGTGCCAGCAGTATAGAGCTCCTAGCGGGAATGAATGAGCAGTTCTTG. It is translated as CASSIELLAGMNEQFL.

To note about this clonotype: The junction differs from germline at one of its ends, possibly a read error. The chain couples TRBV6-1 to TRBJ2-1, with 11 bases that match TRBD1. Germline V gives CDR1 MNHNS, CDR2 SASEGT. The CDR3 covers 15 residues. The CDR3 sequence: CTSKVGTGGYNEQFF. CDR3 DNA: TGTACCAGTAAAGTCGGGACAGGGGGGTACAATGAGCAGTTCTTC.

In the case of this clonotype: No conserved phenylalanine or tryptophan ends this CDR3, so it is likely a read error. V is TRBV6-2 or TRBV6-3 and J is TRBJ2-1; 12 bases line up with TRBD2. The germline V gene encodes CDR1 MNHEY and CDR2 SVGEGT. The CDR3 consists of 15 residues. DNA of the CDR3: TGTGTCAGCAGTTACTCGACTAGCGGGGGCAATGAGCAGTTCCTC. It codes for CVSSYSTSGGNEQFL.

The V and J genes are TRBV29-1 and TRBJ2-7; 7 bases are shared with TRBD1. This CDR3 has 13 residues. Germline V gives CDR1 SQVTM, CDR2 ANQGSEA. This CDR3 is CSDTGDASYEQYF. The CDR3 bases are TGCAGTGATACAGGGGATGCCTCCTACGAGCAGTACTTC.

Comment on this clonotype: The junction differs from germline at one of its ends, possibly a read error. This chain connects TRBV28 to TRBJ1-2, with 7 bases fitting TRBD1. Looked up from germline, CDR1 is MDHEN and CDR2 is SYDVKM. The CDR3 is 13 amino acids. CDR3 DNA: TGTGCCAGCAGTTTGGAGGGGGCTTATGACTACGCCTTC. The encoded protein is CASSLEGAYDYAF.

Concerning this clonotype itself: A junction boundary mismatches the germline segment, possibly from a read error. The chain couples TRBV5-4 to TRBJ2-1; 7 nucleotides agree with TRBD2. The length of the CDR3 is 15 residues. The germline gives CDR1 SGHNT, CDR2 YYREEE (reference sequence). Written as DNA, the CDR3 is TGTGCCAGTAGCTTGGAGGGCGGGAGCCACAATGAGCAGTTCTTC. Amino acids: CASSLEGGSHNEQFF.

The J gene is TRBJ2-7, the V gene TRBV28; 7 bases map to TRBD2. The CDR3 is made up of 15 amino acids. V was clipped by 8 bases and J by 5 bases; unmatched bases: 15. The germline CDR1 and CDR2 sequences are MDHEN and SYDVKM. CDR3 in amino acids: CASCSGTIGYHEQYF. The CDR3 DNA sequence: TGTGCCAGCTGTTCCGGGACTATCGGGTACCACGAGCAGTACTTC.